This T cell receptor beta chain was profiled in a study of CD8 T cells in ankylosing spondylitis. In this sample, this clonotype turned up a few times. The target antigen is unknown. CDR1 SGHVS and CDR2 FQNEAQ come from the germline V gene. This CDR3 is 13 amino acids long. V lost 1 base and J lost 8; bases outside the gene matches: 3. TCR beta libraries were made by quantitative 5'-RACE with molecular barcodes. From the 5' RACE reads, TCRdb called clonotypes with MiXCR, one entry per CDR3 protein. The sample records about 130,000 distinct CDR3 sequences, approximately 13% being singletons. Findings and limits, study-wide: Disease-associated clones were reportedly significantly overrepresented in matched ankylosing spondylitis synovial fluid. Ankylosing spondylitis blood seemed to carry a telltale TCR beta motif made of roughly 8 highly homologous variants.

The clonotype comes from a female donor with ankylosing spondylitis or in good health (not recorded which). The sequenced sample was blood, either unsorted or a sorted T cell fraction (not recorded which). The V and J genes are TRBV7-8 and TRBJ2-3, with 7 bases fitting TRBD1. The CDR3 loop reads CASSLDSGGTQYF. CDR3 DNA sequence: TGTGCCAGCAGCTTAGACTCAGGGGGTACGCAGTATTTT.